The 22 T cell receptor beta chains below come from one sample, sequenced in a study of PD-1 blockade in mismatch repair-deficient tumors. Only in-frame clones appear in the TCRdb table, and some are missing; sequencing was by immunoSEQ multiplex PCR. In the table there are some 84,000 clones, 81% of which are singletons. Sample: peripheral blood, taken 12 weeks after starting pembrolizumab. These receptors were taken from an adult with mismatch repair-deficient cancer.

CDR3 sequence reads: CSVKGDLTYNEQFF. In DNA form, the CDR3 reads TGCAGCGTCAAGGGGGATTTGACCTACAATGAGCAGTTCTTC. The chain uses TRBV29-1 and TRBJ2-1; perhaps TRBD1 as D (6 bases). The CDR3 has 14 amino acids. V was cut by 6 bases and J by 2 bases, with 14 bases left in between. Germline loops: CDR1 SQVTM, CDR2 ANQGSEA.

V and J are TRBV6-5 and TRBJ2-7, with 7 positions matching TRBD1. The V and J ends lost 10 bases and 3 bases, in that order; junction bases with no gene match: 9. The germline gives CDR1 MNHEY, CDR2 SVGAGI. This CDR3 region has 13 residues. CDR3 sequence reads: CAIPDRHYYEQYF. The DNA for the CDR3 is TGTGCCATCCCGGACAGGCACTACTACGAGCAGTACTTC.

This chain joins TRBV2 and TRBJ2-7; TRBD1 matches 12 bases. Per the germline V gene, CDR1 is SNHLY and CDR2 is FYNNEI. V dropped 5 bases and J dropped 7; count of bases not matched to a gene: 6. The CDR3 consists of 14 residues. CDR3 amino acids: CASSPGQGAEEQYF. The CDR3 region has the DNA TGTGCCAGCAGTCCGGGACAGGGGGCAGAAGAGCAGTACTTC.

The CDR3 loop reads CASAGGQPNQPQHF. CDR3 DNA: TGTGCCAGCGCAGGGGGACAGCCCAATCAGCCCCAGCATTTT. The chain joins TRBV2 to TRBJ1-5; 7 bases fit TRBD1. Germline CDR1 SNHLY, CDR2 FYNNEI. This CDR3 region has 14 residues. Trimming removed 8 bases from V and 3 bases from J; junction bases left unmatched: 7. Filled out from reference TRBV2 and TRBJ1-5, the complete variable domain reads EPEVTQTPSHQVTQMGQEVILRCVPISNHLYFYWYRQILGQKVEFLVSFYNNEISEKSEIFDDQFSVERPDGSNFTLKIRSTKLEDSAMYFCASAGGQPNQPQHFGDGTRLSIL.

The V gene is TRBV5-6, the J gene TRBJ2-3; TRBD1 matches at 8 bases. Germline V lookup: CDR1 SGHDT, CDR2 YYEEEE. The V segment lost 2 bases and the J segment 6 bases; nucleotides outside the gene matches: 5. The CDR3 covers 14 residues. CDR3 amino acids: CASSFGQGRDTQYF. The CDR3 coding sequence is TGTGCCAGCAGCTTCGGACAGGGTAGGGATACGCAGTATTTT.

This chain links TRBV27 with TRBJ2-1; the match to TRBD2 covers 7 bases. Per germline, CDR1 MNHEY and CDR2 SMNVEV (reference sequence). J gave up 2 bases and V 1 base, and 8 bases lay outside the gene matches. The CDR3 covers 17 residues. Written as DNA, the CDR3 is TGTGCCAGCAGTTTATATACGGCGGGAGTAGCCTACAATGAGCAGTTCTTC. Protein sequence: CASSLYTAGVAYNEQFF.

This chain uses TRBV5-1 with TRBJ2-5, with D hard to call. The V and J ends lost 2 bases and 0 bases respectively, with 11 bases between them. The CDR3 runs 15 residues. The V gene's germline CDR1 is SGHRS and CDR2 YFSETQ. The CDR3 protein is CASSFVTANQETQYF. DNA for the CDR3: TGCGCCAGCAGCTTCGTGACGGCGAACCAAGAGACCCAGTACTTC.

This chain joins TRBV7-9 and TRBJ1-1; D uncertain. Germline V gene data show CDR1 as SEHNR and CDR2 as FQNEAQ (reference sequence). The CDR3 sequence is 17 residues long. Deletions cut 5 bases from V and 0 bases from J, with 19 bases between. The CDR3 DNA is TGTGCCAGCAGCCGCCTTCAGATGGGCGCAGTGAACACTGAAGCTTTCTTT. It translates to CASSRLQMGAVNTEAFF.

The rearrangement uses TRBV6-5 and TRBJ2-5, with D unclear. V was trimmed by 6 bases and J by 2 bases, leaving 10 bases between them. This CDR3 region has 13 residues. The V gene's germline CDR1 is MNHEY and CDR2 SVGAGI. The CDR3 coding sequence is TGTGCCAGCAGCCTTGGTGGGCAAGAGACCCAGTACTTC. Translation: CASSLGGQETQYF.

The CDR3 bases are TGTGCCAGCAGAGCCCGAAGGGGCCCCAGGGAGCAGTACTTC. This sequence encodes CASRARRGPREQYF. The chain joins TRBV28 to TRBJ2-7; possible D gene TRBD1, 5 bases. This CDR3 is built from 14 residues. Germline V gene data show CDR1 as MDHEN and CDR2 as SYDVKM. V lost 6 bases, J lost 7 bases, and 19 bases lay in between.

The chain carries TRBV30 and TRBJ1-2; D gene unclear. This CDR3 has 13 residues. Trimming shortened V by 0 bases and J by 8 bases, and 13 bases separated the two germline ends. The germline gives CDR1 GTSNPN, CDR2 SVGIG (reference sequence). CDR3 DNA: TGTGCCTGGAGTGTCTTCAGGATAGGAGGCTACACCTTC. It encodes CAWSVFRIGGYTF.

This clone was counted a few times. V gene TRBV9 combines with J gene TRBJ2-7; 7 nucleotides align to TRBD1. V was pared by 4 bases and J by 0 bases, with 4 bases of the junction left unmatched. The CDR3 is 14 amino acids. Germline V lookup: CDR1 SGDLS, CDR2 YYNGEE. CDR3 sequence reads: CASSLGTDSYEQYF. In DNA form, the CDR3 reads TGTGCCAGCAGCCTCGGGACAGACTCCTACGAGCAGTACTTC.

The chain uses TRBV18 and TRBJ1-2, with D hard to call. The germline CDR1 and CDR2 sequences are KGHSH and LQKENI. V lost 3 bases, J lost 2 bases, and 10 bases lay in between. This CDR3 is 14 amino acids long. The CDR3 protein is CASSPIQANYGYTF. The CDR3 region has the DNA TGTGCCAGCTCACCGATTCAGGCAAACTATGGCTACACCTTC.

This chain uses TRBV7-2 with TRBJ1-1, with 8 bases aligning to TRBD1. V lost 5 bases to trimming and J lost 1 base; unmatched junction nucleotides: 9. Per germline, CDR1 SGHTA and CDR2 FQGNSA. This CDR3 spans 16 amino acids. CDR3 amino acids: CASSPRQGSTNTEAFF. In DNA, the CDR3 is TGTGCCAGCAGCCCCCGACAGGGGTCGACGAACACTGAAGCTTTCTTT.

V and J are TRBV5-5 and TRBJ2-3; D is ambiguous. Germline V gene lookup returns CDR1 SGHKS and CDR2 YYEKEE (reference sequence). CDR3 length equals 15 residues. The ends were cut back, 6 bases at V and 0 bases at J, with 14 bases in the middle. CDR3 sequence (DNA): TGTGCCAGCATAAGGGCCGTGACTAGCACAGATACGCAGTATTTT. Translated: CASIRAVTSTDTQYF.

This clone occurred a few times. The chain recombines TRBV7-3 with TRBJ2-1; TRBD1 might be the D (6 bases). Trimming took off 1 base at V and 9 bases at J, with 10 bases between the two ends. CDR3 length: 13 residues. Per the germline V gene, CDR1 is SGHTA and CDR2 is FQGTGA. The CDR3 sequence is CASSLNRASEQFF. The CDR3 nucleotides read TGTGCCAGCAGCTTAAACAGGGCAAGTGAGCAGTTCTTC.

V is TRBV5-4 and J is TRBJ2-1, with 9 bases that match TRBD2. The CDR3 totals 16 residues. V was pared by 0 bases and J by 6 bases, with 7 bases of the junction left unmatched. CDR1 is SGHNT and CDR2 is YYREEE in the germline V gene (reference sequence). The CDR3 region has the DNA TGTGCCAGCAGCTTGGGGGGTAGCGGGAGTAGCAATGAGCAGTTCTTC. It codes for CASSLGGSGSSNEQFF. The full variable domain, in which reference TRBV5-4 and TRBJ2-1 provide the parts outside the CDR3, is ETGVTQSPTHLIKTRGQQVTLRCSSQSGHNTVSWYQQALGQGPQFIFQYYREEENGRGNFPPRFSGLQFPNYSSELNVNALELDDSALYLCASSLGGSGSSNEQFFGPGTRLTVL.

The V gene is TRBV12-5, the J gene TRBJ2-7; D is tentatively TRBD1 or TRBD2 (5 bases each). This CDR3 is 14 amino acids long. V was cut by 2 bases and J by 7 bases, with 15 bases left in between. Germline V gene lookup returns CDR1 LGHNT and CDR2 FRNRAP. CDR3 protein: CASGLPLRDREQYF. For the CDR3, the DNA is TGTGCTAGTGGTTTGCCCCTAAGGGACCGGGAGCAGTACTTC. Using reference TRBV12-5 and TRBJ2-7 for the parts outside the CDR3, the full variable domain is DARVTQTPRHKVTEMGQEVTMRCQPILGHNTVFWYRQTMMQGLELLAYFRNRAPLDDSGMPKDRFSAEMPDATLATLKIQPSEPRDSAVYFCASGLPLRDREQYFGPGTRLTVT.

V gene TRBV7-8 combines with J gene TRBJ2-7; D gene uncertain. Trimming took off 7 bases at V and 7 bases at J, with 14 bases between the two ends. From germline, CDR1 is SGHVS and CDR2 FQNEAQ. CDR3 length: 12 residues. This CDR3 reads CASTSGTREQYF. As DNA, the CDR3 is TGTGCCAGCACCTCGGGTACGAGGGAGCAGTACTTC. The whole variable domain, remainder taken from reference TRBV7-8 and TRBJ2-7, is GAGVSQSPRYKVAKRGQDVALRCDPISGHVSLFWYQQALGQGPEFLTYFQNEAQLDKSGLPSDRFFAERPEGSVSTLKIQRTQQEDSAVYLCASTSGTREQYFGPGTRLTVT.

This clone was seen just once. The rearrangement joins TRBV2 to TRBJ2-5, with D unclear. V was pared by 7 bases and J by 5 bases, with 17 bases between. Looked up from germline, CDR1 is SNHLY and CDR2 is FYNNEI. CDR3 size: 14 residues. DNA of the CDR3: TGTGCCAGCAATCCCGGACGGATGGGGGAGACCCAGTACTTC. This translates into CASNPGRMGETQYF.

This clone occurred once. The chain joins TRBV11-2 to TRBJ2-7, with TRBD1 matching 7 bases. Trimming took 2 bases from V and 0 from J; bases not matched to a gene: 4. Germline values: CDR1 SGHAT, CDR2 FQNNGV. The CDR3 loop spans 15 amino acids. DNA of the CDR3: TGTGCCAGCAGCTTATTAGGACAGGACTCCTACGAGCAGTACTTC. Its translation: CASSLLGQDSYEQYF.

V gene TRBV14 combines with J gene TRBJ2-3; the D gene is possibly TRBD1 (5 bases). The CDR3 sequence is 15 residues long. Trimming shortened V by 4 bases and J by 5 bases, and 16 bases separated the two germline ends. The germline V gene has CDR1 SGHDN and CDR2 FVKESK. The CDR3 DNA is TGTGCCAGCAGCCGAAGGACCAACCAGGGAGATACGCAGTATTTT. Its protein product is CASSRRTNQGDTQYF.